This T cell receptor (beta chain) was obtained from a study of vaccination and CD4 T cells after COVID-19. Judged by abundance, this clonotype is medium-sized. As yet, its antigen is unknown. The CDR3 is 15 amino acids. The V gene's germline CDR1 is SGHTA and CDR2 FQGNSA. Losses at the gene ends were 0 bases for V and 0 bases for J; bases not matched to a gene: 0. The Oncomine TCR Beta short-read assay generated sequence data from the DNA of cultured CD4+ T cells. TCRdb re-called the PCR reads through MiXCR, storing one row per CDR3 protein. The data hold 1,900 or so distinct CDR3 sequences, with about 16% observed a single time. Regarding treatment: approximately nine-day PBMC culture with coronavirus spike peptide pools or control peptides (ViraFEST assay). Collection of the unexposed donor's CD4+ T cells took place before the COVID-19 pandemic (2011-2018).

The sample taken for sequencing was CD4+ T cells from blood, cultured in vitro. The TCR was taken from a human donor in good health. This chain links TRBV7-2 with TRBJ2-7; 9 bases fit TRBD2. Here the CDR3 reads CASSLASGGSYEQYF. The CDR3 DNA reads TGTGCCAGCAGCTTAGCTAGCGGGGGCTCCTACGAGCAGTACTTC.